A single TCR beta chain is shown here with its context. These data are taken from a study of blood T cell repertoires in COVID-19. This CDR3 has 17 amino acids. CDR1 and CDR2 from the germline V gene are LNHNV and YYDKDF (reference sequence). Trimming cost V 7 bases and J 3 bases; bases outside gene matches: 15. Original analysis: Estimated nucleated cell counts came from reference gene primer amplification. TCRdb keeps only in-frame clones here, not all; method: immunoSEQ multiplex PCR. The V and J calls and the clone size are those of that table, but D and trimming were determined from the DNA. The table includes 180,000 or so clones, about 75% detected once.

The chain uses TRBV15 and TRBJ2-1; TRBD2 matches 7 bases. This sequence originates from a woman aged 50 to 60 with active or convalescent COVID-19. The sequencing input was peripheral blood. The CDR3 here is CATIGTSDPSGYNEQFF. The CDR3 DNA is TGTGCCACCATCGGAACTAGCGACCCTAGTGGCTACAATGAGCAGTTCTTC. The full variable domain, rest sourced from reference TRBV15 and TRBJ2-1, is DAMVIQNPRYQVTQFGKPVTLSCSQTLNHNVMYWYQQKSSQAPKLLFHYYDKDFNNEADTPDNFQSRRPNTSFCFLDIRSPGLGDTAMYLCATIGTSDPSGYNEQFFGPGTRLTVL.